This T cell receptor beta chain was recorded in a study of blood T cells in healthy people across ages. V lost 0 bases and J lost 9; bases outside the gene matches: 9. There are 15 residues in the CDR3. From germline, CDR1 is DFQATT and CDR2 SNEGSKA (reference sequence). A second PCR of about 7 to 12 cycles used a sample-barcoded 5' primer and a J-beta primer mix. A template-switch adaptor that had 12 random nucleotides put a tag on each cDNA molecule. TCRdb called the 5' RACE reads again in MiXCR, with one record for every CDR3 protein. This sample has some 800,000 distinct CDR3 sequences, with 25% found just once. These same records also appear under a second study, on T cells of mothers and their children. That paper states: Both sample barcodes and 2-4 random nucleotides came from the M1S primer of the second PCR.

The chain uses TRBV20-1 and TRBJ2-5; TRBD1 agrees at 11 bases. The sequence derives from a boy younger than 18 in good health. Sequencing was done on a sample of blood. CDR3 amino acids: CSARDRDRGGEAQYF. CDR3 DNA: TGCAGTGCTAGAGATCGGGACAGGGGGGGCGAGGCCCAGTACTTC.